This TCR beta chain was sequenced during a study of T cell responses to AZD1222 COVID-19 vaccine. Produced via immunoSEQ multiplex PCR; TCRdb's table is partial and in-frame only. Of roughly 140,000 clones in the sample, less than 95% were seen once. As regards this clone: What it binds is not known.

Study outcomes and limitations: Spike regions recognized by vaccine-associated CD4 TCRs spanned the protein, led by 160-218 and 743-854. Increased Spike-specific TCR breadth and depth were observed after two AZD1222 doses. Unmutated variant regions are reportedly the target of nearly half of TCRs that are spike-specific. Only a handful of AZD1222 recipients tested seropositive at baseline.

The sample here was peripheral blood, taken on day 0 of AZD1222 vaccination. This TCR was sampled from an adult in good health.

This chain's CDR3 is CASSIVRTSRDNEQFF. CDR3 DNA sequence: TGTGCCAGTAGTATTGTACGGACTAGCAGAGACAATGAGCAGTTCTTC. V usage is TRBV19 and J usage is TRBJ2-1; 8 nucleotides match TRBD2. This CDR3 is 16 amino acids long. In germline, CDR1 is LNHDA, CDR2 SQIVND (reference sequence). Unmatched junction bases numbered 9, after V lost 3 bases and J lost 5 bases.